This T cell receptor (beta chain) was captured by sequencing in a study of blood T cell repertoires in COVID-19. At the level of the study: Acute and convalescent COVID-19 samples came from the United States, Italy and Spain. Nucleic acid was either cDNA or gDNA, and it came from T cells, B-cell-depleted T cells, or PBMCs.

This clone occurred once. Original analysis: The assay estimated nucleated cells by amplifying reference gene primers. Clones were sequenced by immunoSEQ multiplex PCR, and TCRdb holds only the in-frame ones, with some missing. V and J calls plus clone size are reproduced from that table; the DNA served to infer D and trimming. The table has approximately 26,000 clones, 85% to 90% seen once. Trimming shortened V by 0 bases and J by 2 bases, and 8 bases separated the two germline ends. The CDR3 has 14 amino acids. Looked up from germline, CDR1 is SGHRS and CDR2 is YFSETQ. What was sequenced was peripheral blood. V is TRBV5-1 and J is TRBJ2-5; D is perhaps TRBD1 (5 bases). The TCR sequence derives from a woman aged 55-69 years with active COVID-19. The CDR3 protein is CASSLVSGQETQYF. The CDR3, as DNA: TGCGCCAGCAGCTTGGTGTCAGGGCAAGAGACCCAGTACTTC.